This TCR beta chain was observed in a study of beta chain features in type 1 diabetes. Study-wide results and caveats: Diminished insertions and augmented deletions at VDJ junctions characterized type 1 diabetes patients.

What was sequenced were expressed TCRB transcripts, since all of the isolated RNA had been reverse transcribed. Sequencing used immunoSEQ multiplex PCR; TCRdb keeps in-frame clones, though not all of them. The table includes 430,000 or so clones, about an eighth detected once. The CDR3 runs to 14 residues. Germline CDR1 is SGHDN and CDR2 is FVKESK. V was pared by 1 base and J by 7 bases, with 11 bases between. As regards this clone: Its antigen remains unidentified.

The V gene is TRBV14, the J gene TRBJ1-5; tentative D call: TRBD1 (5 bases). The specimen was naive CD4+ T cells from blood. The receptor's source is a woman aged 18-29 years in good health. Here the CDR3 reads CASSQAGLGQPQHF. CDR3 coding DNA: TGTGCCAGCAGCCAAGCGGGGCTCGGGCAGCCCCAGCATTTT.